The clone carrying this TCR beta chain was found many times. The CDR3 runs to 16 residues. V was trimmed by 5 bases and J by 5 bases, leaving 21 bases between them. Germline assignment: CDR1 MGHRA and CDR2 YSYEKL. The data stem from a study of identical twins. The authors used template switching to add a universal primer site and gave cDNA unique molecular identifiers. TCRdb analysed the 5' RACE reads with MiXCR anew, one entry per CDR3 protein. Here the sample spans 300,000 to 400,000 distinct CDR3 sequences, over 9% being singletons. All donors were healthy Caucasians. These sequences were also reported in another study, on yellow fever vaccine responses in identical twins.

Sequenced input: CD8+ T cells sorted from blood. The origin of this receptor is a woman aged 18-35 years in good health. The chain joins TRBV4-1 to TRBJ2-5; D is undetermined. The CDR3 DNA reads TGCGCCAGCAGCTCTTCATGGGTAGTGGACGTTGAGACCCAGTACTTC. Encoded protein: CASSSSWVVDVETQYF.